These 31 T cell receptor beta chains were sequenced from one sample in a study of graft-versus-host responses after intestinal transplantation. Produced via immunoSEQ multiplex PCR; TCRdb's table is partial and in-frame only. The sample lists around 54,000 clones; about 90% were seen once. Here the sequenced sample was PBMCs, taken 650 to 670 days after intestinal transplant. These receptors all stem from a human patient who received an intestinal transplant, so some T cells may come from the graft donor.

The rearrangement uses TRBV10-1 and TRBJ2-1; the D gene is possibly TRBD1 (6 bases). Deletions cut 6 bases from V and 7 bases from J, with 25 bases between. CDR1 WNHNN and CDR2 SYGVQD come from the germline V gene (reference sequence). The CDR3 sequence is 17 residues long. In DNA form, the CDR3 reads TGCGCCAGCAGGAAGGGTGGGGGCCCGAGTGAAAGTAATGAGCAGTTCTTC. Translated: CASRKGGGPSESNEQFF.

The J gene is TRBJ1-1, the V gene TRBV7-9; 7 positions match TRBD1. Germline CDR1 SEHNR, CDR2 FQNEAQ (reference sequence). CDR3 length: 16 amino acids. J gave up 0 bases and V 0 bases, and 4 bases lay outside the gene matches. The CDR3 here is CASSLARDRMNTEAFF. The CDR3 bases are TGTGCCAGCAGCTTAGCCCGGGACAGAATGAACACTGAAGCTTTCTTT.

This clone was recorded only once. The chain employs TRBV10-3 and TRBJ2-1, with TRBD2 identical over 7 bases. The germline CDR1 and CDR2 sequences are ENHRY and SYGVKD. CDR3 size: 16 residues. Unmatched junction bases numbered 11, after V lost 4 bases and J lost 5 bases. CDR3 bases: TGTGCCATCAGTGGGAAGGGGCTAGCGGCCAACAATGAGCAGTTCTTC. Its protein product is CAISGKGLAANNEQFF.

This chain uses TRBV5-1 with TRBJ2-3, with no clear D. V was trimmed by 0 bases and J by 2 bases, leaving 10 bases between them. This CDR3 spans 15 amino acids. CDR1 is SGHRS, CDR2 YFSETQ, per germline. The CDR3 nucleotides read TGCGCCAGCAGCTTGGCTCGGTACTCCACAGATACGCAGTATTTT. Amino acids: CASSLARYSTDTQYF.

This sequence joins TRBV5-1 and TRBJ2-2; D might be TRBD2 (6 bases). The germline V gene encodes CDR1 SGHRS and CDR2 YFSETQ. The length of the CDR3 is 16 residues. V was cut by 0 bases and J by 0 bases, with 9 bases left in between. The CDR3 nucleotides read TGCGCCAGCAGCTTGGGCGGGACTTCGAACACCGGGGAGCTGTTTTTT. This codes for CASSLGGTSNTGELFF.

This clone showed up just a few times. V is TRBV19 and J is TRBJ1-1; no clear D gene. The CDR3 length is 13 residues. V was cut by 8 bases and J by 3 bases, with 13 bases left in between. The V gene's germline CDR1 is LNHDA and CDR2 SQIVND (reference sequence). This CDR3 reads CASAEVAYTEAFF. CDR3 coding DNA: TGTGCCAGTGCTGAAGTAGCCTACACTGAAGCTTTCTTT.

CDR3 nucleotides: TGTGCCTGGACCGCTACGCCGGGACAGGGGGCCCCTTTCTCCTACAATGAGCAGTTCTTC. This gives the protein CAWTATPGQGAPFSYNEQFF. This rearrangement joins TRBV30 to TRBJ2-1, with TRBD1 matching over 12 bases. Unmatched junction bases numbered 16, after V lost 4 bases and J lost 0 bases. This CDR3 is built from 20 residues. From germline, CDR1 is GTSNPN and CDR2 SVGIG (reference sequence). The full variable domain, with the rest looked up from reference TRBV30 and TRBJ2-1, is SQTIHQWPATLVQPVGSPLSLECTVEGTSNPNLYWYRQAAGRGLQLLFYSVGIGQISSEVPQNLSASRPQDRQFILSSKKLLLSDSGFYLCAWTATPGQGAPFSYNEQFFGPGTRLTVL.

The chain employs TRBV7-9 and TRBJ1-1, with D possibly being TRBD1 (5 bases). Germline V lookup: CDR1 SEHNR, CDR2 FQNEAQ (reference sequence). Trimming took 5 bases from V and 4 from J, leaving 20 bases between them. This CDR3 is built from 16 residues. The CDR3 nucleotides read TGTGCCAGCAGCACGGGCGGGCAGGGAAGACGCACTGAAGCTTTCTTT. Its protein is CASSTGGQGRRTEAFF. The entire variable domain, with the rest obtained from reference TRBV7-9 and TRBJ1-1, is as follows: DTGVSQNPRHKITKRGQNVTFRCDPISEHNRLYWYRQTLGQGPEFLTYFQNEAQLEKSRLLSDRFSAERPKGSFSTLEIQRTEQGDSAMYLCASSTGGQGRRTEAFFGQGTRLTVV.

This clone turned up a few times. The CDR3, as DNA: TGTGCTAGTGGTTTGGTAGTTTACCCCAATCAGCCCCAGCATTTT. Translated: CASGLVVYPNQPQHF. The J gene is TRBJ1-5, the V gene TRBV12-5; D gene uncertain. The V end lost 0 bases, the J end lost 3 bases, and 9 bases lay between the germline ends. CDR3 length equals 15 residues. The germline V gene encodes CDR1 LGHNT and CDR2 FRNRAP.

This chain connects TRBV13 to TRBJ1-2; tentative D call: TRBD1 (5 bases). In germline, CDR1 is PRHDT, CDR2 FYEKMQ (reference sequence). V lost 5 bases and J lost 8, with 21 bases in between. The CDR3 covers 15 residues. The CDR3 DNA sequence: TGTGCCAGCAGCCTCGGGACTCCCACTCTATTGGGCTACACCTTC. Amino acids: CASSLGTPTLLGYTF.

J is TRBJ2-7 and V is TRBV27, with D tentatively TRBD2 (6 bases). V lost 6 bases, J lost 3 bases, and 15 bases lay in between. The CDR3 runs to 14 residues. Per the germline V gene, CDR1 is MNHEY and CDR2 is SMNVEV (reference sequence). CDR3 DNA sequence: TGTGCCAGCAGCTCCCCGGGACTCAACTACGAGCAGTACTTC. Amino acids: CASSSPGLNYEQYF.

This clone has just one count. The chain uses TRBV6-1 and TRBJ2-3, with 11 bases that match TRBD2. This CDR3 has 15 amino acids. Germline loops: CDR1 MNHNS, CDR2 SASEGT. V lost 5 bases, J lost 7 bases, and 8 bases stayed unmatched. CDR3 sequence reads: CASSSRLAGRNTQYF. The CDR3, as DNA: TGTGCCAGCAGTTCTAGACTAGCGGGGCGAAATACGCAGTATTTT.

With regard to this clone: One junction end disagrees with the germline gene, perhaps due to a read error. The V gene is TRBV18, the J gene TRBJ2-7, with a weak D call TRBD1 (6 bases). Germline assignment: CDR1 KGHSH and CDR2 LQKENI. This CDR3 is 21 amino acids long. The CDR3 DNA is TGTGCCAGCTCCCCACAGGACGGAAGGGACATCCTACGCTTGTCCTCCTACGAGCAGTACTTC. Amino acid sequence: CASSPQDGRDILRLSSYEQYF.

The count of this clone is one. The rearrangement uses TRBV19 and TRBJ1-5; a possible D gene is TRBD1 (6 bases). The V end lost 5 bases, the J end lost 7 bases, and 15 bases lay between the germline ends. Germline V gives CDR1 LNHDA, CDR2 SQIVND (reference sequence). The CDR3 is 14 amino acids. This chain's CDR3 is CASSYWGQGQPQHF. DNA for the CDR3: TGTGCCAGTAGTTACTGGGGGCAAGGGCAGCCCCAGCATTTT. The full variable domain, its missing parts supplied by reference TRBV19 and TRBJ1-5, is DGGITQSPKYLFRKEGQNVTLSCEQNLNHDAMYWYRQDPGQGLRLIYYSQIVNDFQKGDIAEGYSVSREKKESFPLTVTSAQKNPTAFYLCASSYWGQGQPQHFGDGTRLSIL.

This clone has just a few counts. The V call is TRBV19, the J call TRBJ1-2; D is unresolved. V lost 8 bases and J 7 bases, leaving 11 bases between the germline ends. The CDR3 has 11 residues. The germline V gene has CDR1 LNHDA and CDR2 SQIVND (reference sequence). This CDR3 is CASGGPLGYTF. The CDR3 bases are TGTGCCAGTGGAGGACCGCTTGGCTACACCTTC.

The V call is TRBV18, the J call TRBJ2-5; unclear D gene. V was cut by 5 bases and J by 4 bases, with 8 bases left in between. Germline CDR1 is KGHSH and CDR2 is LQKENI. The CDR3 runs to 12 residues. The CDR3 region is CASSDAGETQYF. Here the CDR3 DNA reads TGTGCCAGCTCAGATGCTGGAGAGACCCAGTACTTC.

This clone was detected only once. The chain couples TRBV6-1 to TRBJ2-1; 7 bases line up with TRBD1. Per the germline V gene, CDR1 is MNHNS and CDR2 is SASEGT. V trimming: 4 bases; J trimming: 4 bases; junction bases outside the gene matches: 7. The CDR3 sequence is 15 residues long. DNA for the CDR3: TGTGCCAGCAGTGTAGCCGGGACAGCGTACAATGAGCAGTTCTTC. This gives the protein CASSVAGTAYNEQFF.

The rearrangement joins TRBV9 to TRBJ1-4, with 10 nucleotides matching TRBD1. The trim removed 0 bases at V and 4 bases at J, leaving 0 bases unmatched. CDR1 is SGDLS, CDR2 YYNGEE, per germline. The CDR3 runs to 15 residues. This CDR3 reads CASSVGDRGNEKLFF. The CDR3 bases are TGTGCCAGCAGCGTAGGGGACAGGGGTAATGAAAAACTGTTTTTT. Combining the CDR3 with reference TRBV9 and TRBJ1-4 gives the whole variable domain DSGVTQTPKHLITATGQRVTLRCSPRSGDLSVYWYQQSLDQGLQFLIQYYNGEERAKGNILERFSAQQFPDLHSELNLSSLELGDSALYFCASSVGDRGNEKLFFGSGTQLSVL.

V gene TRBV5-1 combines with J gene TRBJ2-1; maybe TRBD1 (5 bases). The CDR3 has 16 residues. V was shortened by 4 bases and J by 0 bases, with 14 bases between the two germline ends. Germline V gives CDR1 SGHRS, CDR2 YFSETQ. The CDR3 region has the DNA TGCGCCAGCAGCCCACAACAGGTTAGCTCCTACAATGAGCAGTTCTTC. This encodes CASSPQQVSSYNEQFF.

V is TRBV6-5 and J is TRBJ2-7; 9 bases align to TRBD2. The CDR3 totals 15 residues. Germline V CDR1 and CDR2: MNHEY, SVGAGI. Losses at the gene ends were 4 bases for V and 3 bases for J; bases not matched to a gene: 7. CDR3 DNA: TGTGCCAGCAGTTCGTCGACTAGCGGCCACTACGAGCAGTACTTC. It yields the protein CASSSSTSGHYEQYF.

This chain joins TRBV7-3 and TRBJ1-6; 9 nucleotides line up with TRBD1. This CDR3 is built from 17 residues. Trimming removed 6 bases from V and 9 bases from J; junction bases left unmatched: 15. Germline CDR1 is SGHTA and CDR2 is FQGTGA. Here the CDR3 DNA reads TGTGCCAGCAGGATACAGGGGGCTACCGGTATGTGTTCACCCCTCCACTTT. It encodes CASRIQGATGMCSPLHF.

This chain connects TRBV9 to TRBJ2-3; 9 bases are a match to TRBD1. Germline CDR1 reads SGDLS; CDR2 reads YYNGEE. The CDR3 spans 16 residues. V trimming: 2 bases; J trimming: 2 bases; junction bases outside the gene matches: 6. The CDR3 sequence: CASSVGGQGYTDTQYF. The CDR3 DNA reads as TGTGCCAGCAGCGTCGGGGGACAGGGTTACACAGATACGCAGTATTTT. Variable domain in full (rest from reference TRBV9 and TRBJ2-3): DSGVTQTPKHLITATGQRVTLRCSPRSGDLSVYWYQQSLDQGLQFLIQYYNGEERAKGNILERFSAQQFPDLHSELNLSSLELGDSALYFCASSVGGQGYTDTQYFGPGTRLTVL.

The J gene is TRBJ2-7, the V gene TRBV11-2; possible D gene TRBD1, 5 bases. This CDR3 comprises 15 residues. In germline, CDR1 is SGHAT, CDR2 FQNNGV. V shed 5 bases and J shed 2 bases, with 16 bases lying between them. This chain's CDR3 is CASSPVQGKAYEQYF. The CDR3 DNA sequence: TGTGCCAGCAGCCCCGTCCAGGGCAAGGCCTACGAGCAGTACTTC.

The chain recombines TRBV7-9 with TRBJ1-2; D is possibly TRBD1 (6 bases). Germline V gene data show CDR1 as SEHNR and CDR2 as FQNEAQ (reference sequence). CDR3 size: 14 residues. The V end lost 5 bases, the J end lost 2 bases, and 12 bases lay between the germline ends. CDR3 region: CASSNIGQNYGYTF. The CDR3 DNA follows: TGTGCCAGCAGCAATATTGGACAGAACTATGGCTACACCTTC. The variable domain in full, completed from reference TRBV7-9 and TRBJ1-2, reads DTGVSQNPRHKITKRGQNVTFRCDPISEHNRLYWYRQTLGQGPEFLTYFQNEAQLEKSRLLSDRFSAERPKGSFSTLEIQRTEQGDSAMYLCASSNIGQNYGYTFGSGTRLTVV.

This chain connects TRBV30 to TRBJ1-4; D perhaps matches TRBD1 (6 bases). Germline-derived CDR1 and CDR2 are GTSNPN and SVGIG (reference sequence). The CDR3 consists of 23 residues. Trimming took off 4 bases at V and 1 base at J, with 37 bases between the two ends. CDR3 protein: CAWMVGGGGSLGRGSQTNEKLFF. The CDR3 DNA reads TGTGCCTGGATGGTGGGCGGAGGGGGATCCCTAGGACGAGGATCCCAAACTAATGAAAAACTGTTTTTT.

The genes are TRBV18 and TRBJ2-3; possibly TRBD1 for D (6 bases). Trimming took off 2 bases at V and 0 bases at J, with 12 bases between the two ends. Germline CDR1 and CDR2: KGHSH and LQKENI. This CDR3 region has 16 residues. CDR3 nucleotides: TGTGCCAGCTCACCAGGATCAGGGGTTAGCACAGATACGCAGTATTTT. Protein sequence: CASSPGSGVSTDTQYF.

The rearrangement uses TRBV6-1 and TRBJ2-2; the D gene is possibly TRBD2 (6 bases). The V gene's germline CDR1 is MNHNS and CDR2 SASEGT. V was shortened by 8 bases and J by 7 bases, with 20 bases between the two germline ends. The length of the CDR3 is 15 residues. Here the CDR3 DNA reads TGTGCCAGCTCTCGGGAGAAAATGGCGCGCGGGGAGCTGTTTTTT. It yields the protein CASSREKMARGELFF.

The chain recombines TRBV9 with TRBJ2-7; 9 bases align to TRBD2. The CDR3 extends over 16 amino acids. Germline CDR1 is SGDLS and CDR2 is YYNGEE. Trimming took 4 bases from V and 4 from J; bases not matched to a gene: 12. CDR3 in DNA: TGTGCCAGCAGCCCACCGGGACTAGCTCACTCTTACGAGCAGTACTTC. Translated, it gives CASSPPGLAHSYEQYF.

The rearrangement joins TRBV7-2 to TRBJ2-1; 7 nucleotides match TRBD2. CDR3 length equals 15 residues. V gave up 5 bases and J gave up 2 bases; unmatched junction bases: 6. Germline lookup yields CDR1 SGHTA and CDR2 FQGNSA. CDR3 region: CASSPLAVAYNEQFF. The CDR3 nucleotides are TGTGCCAGCAGCCCCCTAGCGGTGGCCTACAATGAGCAGTTCTTC.

The chain carries TRBV7-2 and TRBJ1-2, with D possibly TRBD1 on 5 matching bases. CDR1 is SGHTA, CDR2 FQGNSA, per germline. CDR3 length: 12 residues. V was shortened by 4 bases and J by 8 bases, with 11 bases between the two germline ends. DNA of the CDR3: TGTGCCAGCAGCTCCGACAGAAGAGGCTACACCTTC. Its translation: CASSSDRRGYTF.

This clone was picked up one time. The CDR3 nucleotides are TGCGCCAGCAGCGCCGGACAGGGGAACTATGGCTACACCTTC. Amino acid sequence: CASSAGQGNYGYTF. The chain combines TRBV5-1 with TRBJ1-2; 9 bases are a match to TRBD1. This CDR3 has 14 residues. With V trimmed by 4 bases and J by 2 bases, 3 bases remained unmatched. The germline V gene has CDR1 SGHRS and CDR2 YFSETQ. Combining the CDR3 with reference TRBV5-1 and TRBJ1-2 gives the whole variable domain KAGVTQTPRYLIKTRGQQVTLSCSPISGHRSVSWYQQTPGQGLQFLFEYFSETQRNKGNFPGRFSGRQFSNSRSEMNVSTLELGDSALYLCASSAGQGNYGYTFGSGTRLTVV.